Below, one T cell receptor (beta chain) is given with its context. This entry belongs to a study of blood T cell repertoires in COVID-19. The CDR3 is 13 residues long. Germline values: CDR1 SGHTS, CDR2 YDEGEE. The V gene lost 7 bases and the J gene lost 1 base, with 9 bases spanning the gap. The repertoire was sequenced with immunoSEQ multiplex PCR; TCRdb's copy has only in-frame clones and lacks some. The sample has roughly 200,000 clones, almost 90% seen once; the top ten hold 1.5% to 2%. The sequence came from a young man with active or convalescent COVID-19. J is TRBJ1-5 and V is TRBV5-8; D remains ambiguous. The specimen was peripheral blood. The CDR3 nucleotides read TGTGCCAGCTCCGCCAGAAGCAATCAGCCCCAGCATTTT. Protein: CASSARSNQPQHF.